This T cell receptor (beta chain) is drawn from a study of blood T cell repertoires in COVID-19. Study summary: Samples of COVID-19 (acute and convalescent) were obtained from the United States, Italy and Spain. The analysed material was cDNA or gDNA that came from T cells, B-cell-depleted T cells, or PBMCs.

V was clipped by 1 base and J by 2 bases, with 8 bases between them. The germline CDR1 and CDR2 sequences are WSHSY and SAAADI. The CDR3 consists of 14 residues. The authors' processing: Estimation of nucleated cell counts relied on the amplification of reference gene primers. Data came from immunoSEQ multiplex PCR; TCRdb stores just in-frame clones and leaves some out. V and J calls plus clone size are reproduced from that table; the DNA served to infer D and trimming. The sample carries 180,000 or so clones, 80% to 90% recorded once. This TCR came from a man aged 55 to 70 with acute or convalescent COVID-19. The sequenced material came from peripheral blood. The V gene is TRBV10-2, the J gene TRBJ1-2, with D maybe TRBD1 (6 bases). CDR3 region: CASSEWGPNYGYTF. DNA for the CDR3: TGCGCCAGCAGTGAGTGGGGGCCCAACTATGGCTACACCTTC.